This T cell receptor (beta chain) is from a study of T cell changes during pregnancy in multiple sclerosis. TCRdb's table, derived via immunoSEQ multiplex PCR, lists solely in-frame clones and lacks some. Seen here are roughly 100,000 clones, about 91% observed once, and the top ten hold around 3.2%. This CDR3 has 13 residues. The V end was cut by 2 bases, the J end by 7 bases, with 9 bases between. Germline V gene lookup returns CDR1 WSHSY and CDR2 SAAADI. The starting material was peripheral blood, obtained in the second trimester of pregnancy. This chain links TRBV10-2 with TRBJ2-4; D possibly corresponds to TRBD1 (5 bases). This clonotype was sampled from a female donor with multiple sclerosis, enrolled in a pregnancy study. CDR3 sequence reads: CASSEVPGNIQYF. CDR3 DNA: TGCGCCAGCAGTGAGGTACCAGGGAACATTCAGTACTTC.